A single sample gave rise to the 17 T cell receptor beta chains below, sequenced in a study of cytomegalovirus exposure and HLA in healthy donors. Researchers ran the PCR with 60 Vbeta and 13 Jbeta primers. TCRdb's copy holds only in-frame clones and misses some; the assay was immunoSEQ multiplex PCR. The data hold roughly 100,000 clones, with 55% to 80% observed a single time. The material sequenced was PBMCs. These receptors came from a human donor in good health.

This chain connects TRBV5-6 to TRBJ2-7; 10 bases fit TRBD1. From germline, CDR1 is SGHDT and CDR2 YYEEEE. V dropped 4 bases and J dropped 4; count of bases not matched to a gene: 11. This CDR3 comprises 16 residues. CDR3 protein: CASSDPPGQGSYEQYF. The DNA of the CDR3 is TGTGCCAGCAGCGATCCCCCGGGACAGGGGTCGTACGAGCAGTACTTC.

The genes are TRBV6-5 and TRBJ2-1; 8 nucleotides match TRBD2. This CDR3 contains 14 residues. The germline V gene encodes CDR1 MNHEY and CDR2 SVGAGI. J was trimmed by 5 bases and V by 3 bases; bases with no gene match: 3. CDR3 DNA: TGTGCCAGCAGTTATAAACTAGCGGACAATGAGCAGTTCTTC. Residues: CASSYKLADNEQFF.

The genes are TRBV15 and TRBJ1-3; 8 bases line up with TRBD1. Germline V gives CDR1 LNHNV, CDR2 YYDKDF (reference sequence). This CDR3 has 16 residues. J was trimmed by 0 bases and V by 6 bases; bases with no gene match: 7. The CDR3 loop is CATRNGQGRSGNTIYF. DNA for the CDR3: TGTGCCACCAGAAACGGACAGGGACGCTCTGGAAACACCATATATTTT.

This clone was seen only a few times. The rearrangement joins TRBV5-1 to TRBJ1-3; possibly TRBD1 for D (6 bases). Trimming left V 0 bases short and J 2 bases short, with 9 bases between. The CDR3 contains 15 residues. Germline CDR1 SGHRS, CDR2 YFSETQ. The CDR3 here is CASSLARGAGNTIYF. The CDR3 region has the DNA TGCGCCAGCAGCTTGGCCAGGGGAGCTGGAAACACCATATATTTT.

The sample holds one count of this clone. This chain uses TRBV2 with TRBJ1-2; the D gene is possibly TRBD1 (5 bases). The CDR3 sequence is 14 residues long. The ends were cut back, 4 bases at V and 3 bases at J, with 12 bases in the middle. The V gene's germline CDR1 is SNHLY and CDR2 FYNNEI. CDR3 DNA: TGTGCCAGCAGTGGGGATCGGGGGTACTATGGCTACACCTTC. Translation: CASSGDRGYYGYTF.

This clone was seen more than once but under ten times. This chain uses TRBV14 with TRBJ1-1; possibly TRBD1 for D (5 bases). The V end lost 0 bases, the J end lost 11 bases, and 16 bases lay between the germline ends. This CDR3 region has 14 residues. Looked up from germline, CDR1 is SGHDN and CDR2 is FVKESK. The CDR3 loop reads CASSQEGGGRRAFF. The CDR3 DNA is TGTGCCAGCAGCCAAGAGGGGGGGGGTCGGCGGGCTTTCTTT.

The rearrangement links TRBV27 to TRBJ2-3; no firm D call. Germline values: CDR1 MNHEY, CDR2 SMNVEV (reference sequence). The germline V and J ends were trimmed by 5 bases and 7 bases, with 10 bases remaining between them. There are 12 residues in the CDR3. This chain's CDR3 is CASSPNLYTQYF. Here the CDR3 DNA reads TGTGCCAGCAGTCCTAATTTGTATACGCAGTATTTT.

This clone is deemed medium-sized. This rearrangement joins TRBV4-2 to TRBJ1-1; TRBD1 might be the D (5 bases). Trimming removed 1 base at V and 0 bases at J, with 6 bases between. Germline values: CDR1 LGHNA, CDR2 YNFKEQ. This CDR3 has 14 residues. CDR3 residues: CASSQVGVNTEAFF. The CDR3 bases are TGTGCCAGCAGCCAAGTAGGGGTGAACACTGAAGCTTTCTTT.

The V gene is TRBV19, the J gene TRBJ1-2, with D possibly TRBD1 on 6 matching bases. This CDR3 comprises 12 residues. V was clipped by 7 bases and J by 3 bases, with 9 bases between them. Germline CDR1 LNHDA, CDR2 SQIVND (reference sequence). The CDR3 nucleotides read TGTGCCAGTACACAGGGCTACTATGGCTACACCTTC. Protein: CASTQGYYGYTF.

The V and J genes are TRBV7-8 and TRBJ2-1; 9 bases align to TRBD2. Trimming took 1 base from V and 9 from J; bases not matched to a gene: 10. This CDR3 comprises 16 residues. Germline values: CDR1 SGHVS, CDR2 FQNEAQ. As DNA, the CDR3 is TGTGCCAGCAGCTTAGACGGAATAGCGGGAGAAAGTGAGCAGTTCTTC. Translated: CASSLDGIAGESEQFF.

The V call is TRBV14, the J call TRBJ2-7; tentative D call: TRBD1 (6 bases). This CDR3 spans 13 amino acids. V was shortened by 0 bases and J by 6 bases, with 9 bases between the two germline ends. Germline CDR1 and CDR2: SGHDN and FVKESK. CDR3 sequence: CASSQELGGEQYF. The CDR3, as DNA: TGTGCCAGCAGCCAAGAGTTAGGGGGCGAGCAGTACTTC.

The V call is TRBV29-1, the J call TRBJ1-1; D perhaps matches TRBD1 (5 bases). Germline loops: CDR1 SQVTM, CDR2 ANQGSEA. Between the trimmed V and J ends, which lost 7 bases and 2 bases, there was a span of 11 bases. This CDR3 contains 12 residues. CDR3: CSADRGNTEAFF. The CDR3, as DNA: TGCAGCGCAGACAGAGGCAACACTGAAGCTTTCTTT.

J is TRBJ1-2 and V is TRBV5-6; D unclear. CDR3 size: 15 residues. The ends were cut back, 0 bases at V and 4 bases at J, with 13 bases in the middle. Germline V gene data show CDR1 as SGHDT and CDR2 as YYEEEE. Here the CDR3 reads CASSLGSVGGYGYTF. CDR3 sequence (DNA): TGTGCCAGCAGCTTGGGCTCCGTCGGTGGCTATGGCTACACCTTC.

This chain connects TRBV27 to TRBJ2-1, with D uncertain. The length of the CDR3 is 13 residues. CDR1 is MNHEY and CDR2 is SMNVEV in the germline V gene (reference sequence). Trimming pared 3 bases from V and 5 bases from J, leaving 8 bases between. CDR3 coding DNA: TGTGCCAGCAGTTTCACTCGGGACAATGAGCAGTTCTTC. This encodes CASSFTRDNEQFF.

The sample holds one count of this clone. The chain joins TRBV19 to TRBJ2-2; D might be TRBD1 (5 bases). The ends were cut back, 4 bases at V and 2 bases at J, with 14 bases in the middle. Germline CDR1 LNHDA, CDR2 SQIVND (reference sequence). The CDR3 loop spans 16 amino acids. The chain's CDR3 is CASSTAVRGNTGELFF. The CDR3 DNA reads as TGTGCCAGTAGTACGGCCGTTAGGGGTAACACCGGGGAGCTGTTTTTT.

V is TRBV11-2 and J is TRBJ2-1, with a possible D match to TRBD2 (6 bases). CDR3 length: 15 amino acids. Germline V lookup: CDR1 SGHAT, CDR2 FQNNGV. V was clipped by 5 bases and J by 1 base, with 12 bases between them. CDR3 DNA: TGTGCCAGCAGCCAGCCTAGCGCGTCCTACAATGAGCAGTTCTTC. This codes for CASSQPSASYNEQFF.

J is TRBJ2-7 and V is TRBV14; the match to TRBD2 covers 10 bases. Germline CDR1 SGHDN, CDR2 FVKESK. CDR3 length: 17 residues. J gave up 1 base and V 4 bases, and 10 bases lay outside the gene matches. In DNA form, the CDR3 reads TGTGCCAGCAGCCCGTTCCCCGGACTAGCGGCGTCCTACGAGCAGTACTTC. This gives the protein CASSPFPGLAASYEQYF.